The 22 T cell receptor beta chains below come from one sample, sequenced in a study of T cell responses to AZD1222 COVID-19 vaccine. Clones were read by immunoSEQ multiplex PCR, and TCRdb kept only the in-frame ones, dropping some. The data show 90,000 to 100,000 clones, with nearly 90% seen just once and just under 3% held by the top ten. Specimen: peripheral blood, collected on day 0 of AZD1222 vaccination. These receptors were obtained from an adult in good health.

In this sample, this clone turned up once. The rearrangement uses TRBV7-2 and TRBJ1-2; D not certain. Per germline, CDR1 SGHTA and CDR2 FQGNSA. V lost 3 bases to trimming and J lost 7 bases, with 9 bases between them. CDR3 length: 12 residues. CDR3 sequence reads: CASSLPGLGYTF. The CDR3 bases are TGTGCCAGCAGCTTGCCCGGGCTTGGCTACACCTTC.

CDR3 sequence: CASSTGTGGDDEQFF. The CDR3 DNA is TGTGCCAGCAGCACCGGGACAGGGGGGGACGATGAGCAGTTCTTC. This chain joins TRBV6-4 and TRBJ2-1; TRBD1 matches at 11 bases. V shed 6 bases, J shed 8 bases, and the junction held 9 bases outside the gene matches. The germline V gene encodes CDR1 MRHNA and CDR2 SNTAGT. The CDR3 extends over 15 amino acids.

The chain couples TRBV11-2 to TRBJ2-7; TRBD1 matches 7 bases. Trimming at V came to 1 base and at J to 7 bases, leaving 16 bases not matched to a gene. The CDR3 loop spans 17 amino acids. The germline V gene encodes CDR1 SGHAT and CDR2 FQNNGV. CDR3 protein: CASSLARIDRVLREQYF. The DNA for the CDR3 is TGTGCCAGCAGCTTAGCCCGCATAGACAGGGTCCTCCGAGAGCAGTACTTC. The full variable domain, with the rest looked up from reference TRBV11-2 and TRBJ2-7, is EAGVAQSPRYKIIEKRQSVAFWCNPISGHATLYWYQQILGQGPKLLIQFQNNGVVDDSQLPKDRFSAERLKGVDSTLKIQPAKLEDSAVYLCASSLARIDRVLREQYFGPGTRLTVT.

The V call is TRBV10-3, the J call TRBJ1-2; D is possibly TRBD1 (5 bases). Trimming cost V 10 bases and J 2 bases, with 11 bases left between them. The CDR3 runs 12 residues. CDR1 is ENHRY and CDR2 is SYGVKD in the germline V gene. CDR3 loop: CASRDGNYGYTF. In nucleotides, the CDR3 is TGTGCCAGCCGGGACGGCAACTATGGCTACACCTTC.

This clone was recorded a few times. The J gene is TRBJ1-4, the V gene TRBV6-5; TRBD1 might be the D (5 bases). Trimming left V 2 bases short and J 1 base short, with 5 bases between. Per the germline V gene, CDR1 is MNHEY and CDR2 is SVGAGI. The CDR3 has 14 residues. The CDR3 DNA reads as TGTGCCAGCAGTTACAGGGGAACTAATGAAAAACTGTTTTTT. Translated, it gives CASSYRGTNEKLFF.

V usage is TRBV4-2 and J usage is TRBJ1-1; no firm D call. The CDR3 is made up of 15 amino acids. The germline V and J ends were trimmed by 0 bases and 3 bases, with 11 bases remaining between them. Germline CDR1 reads LGHNA; CDR2 reads YNFKEQ. CDR3 DNA sequence: TGTGCCAGCAGCCAAGAATCCGGGGTTTACACTGAAGCTTTCTTT. Its protein product is CASSQESGVYTEAFF.

CDR3 sequence: CASSLGGTSYGYTF. CDR3 sequence (DNA): TGTGCCAGCAGCTTAGGTGGGACAAGCTATGGCTACACCTTC. V usage is TRBV7-2 and J usage is TRBJ1-2, with a tentative D call TRBD1 (6 bases). V was cut by 1 base and J by 4 bases, with 10 bases left in between. The CDR3 sequence is 14 residues long. Germline-derived CDR1 and CDR2 are SGHTA and FQGNSA.

This rearrangement joins TRBV6-5 to TRBJ1-5; no firm D call. Trimming left V 2 bases short and J 4 bases short, with 12 bases between. Germline CDR1 MNHEY, CDR2 SVGAGI. The CDR3 is 15 residues long. The CDR3 spells CASSYDPYGNQPQHF. CDR3 DNA: TGTGCCAGCAGTTACGACCCTTACGGGAATCAGCCCCAGCATTTT.

This chain connects TRBV6-1 to TRBJ1-1, with D tentatively TRBD1 (5 bases). The CDR3 totals 14 residues. The germline V gene encodes CDR1 MNHNS and CDR2 SASEGT. V gave up 3 bases and J gave up 5 bases, with 13 bases separating them. Written as DNA, the CDR3 is TGTGCCAGCAGTGATAGGGGAGGCTGGACTGAAGCTTTCTTT. As protein: CASSDRGGWTEAFF.

The chain carries TRBV7-3 and TRBJ2-1; 7 nucleotides match TRBD2. This CDR3 comprises 14 residues. V lost 4 bases to trimming and J lost 5 bases; unmatched junction nucleotides: 5. CDR1 is SGHTA and CDR2 is FQGTGA in the germline V gene. The CDR3 sequence is CASSSGLGNNEQFF. The CDR3 DNA reads as TGTGCCAGCAGCTCCGGACTAGGGAACAATGAGCAGTTCTTC.

Only one count was recorded for this clone. This chain uses TRBV11-3 with TRBJ2-1; TRBD2 aligns across 9 bases. This CDR3 contains 15 residues. CDR1 and CDR2 (germline): SGHNT, YENEEA. The V and J ends lost 5 bases and 5 bases, in that order; junction bases with no gene match: 7. CDR3: CASSPGASGNNEQFF. The CDR3 bases are TGTGCCAGCAGCCCCGGTGCTAGCGGGAACAATGAGCAGTTCTTC.

This chain uses TRBV24-1 with TRBJ1-6, with D unresolved. CDR3 size: 13 residues. Germline lookup yields CDR1 KGHDR and CDR2 SFDVKD. V was trimmed by 5 bases and J by 8 bases, leaving 9 bases between them. This CDR3 reads CATSVDGYSPLHF. For the CDR3, the DNA is TGTGCCACCAGTGTAGACGGATATTCACCCCTCCACTTT.

The CDR3 DNA follows: TGTGCCAGCAGTTATTTGAGGCAGGGAGGTCACAATGAGCAGTTCTTC. Translating it yields CASSYLRQGGHNEQFF. This rearrangement joins TRBV6-5 to TRBJ2-1, with D tentatively TRBD2 (6 bases). The CDR3 consists of 16 residues. The V end lost 3 bases, the J end lost 5 bases, and 17 bases lay between the germline ends. Germline CDR1 is MNHEY and CDR2 is SVGAGI.

The rearrangement links TRBV4-2 to TRBJ1-1; D not resolved. Germline-derived CDR1 and CDR2 are LGHNA and YNFKEQ. The CDR3 runs to 15 residues. The germline V and J ends were trimmed by 4 bases and 1 base, with 13 bases remaining between them. CDR3 sequence: CASSLEELGNTEAFF. For the CDR3, the DNA is TGTGCCAGCAGCCTAGAGGAATTGGGGAACACTGAAGCTTTCTTT.

The chain uses TRBV5-5 and TRBJ2-7; the match to TRBD2 covers 7 bases. The germline gives CDR1 SGHKS, CDR2 YYEKEE (reference sequence). The length of the CDR3 is 14 residues. V was clipped by 0 bases and J by 3 bases; unmatched bases: 3. CDR3 sequence: CASSLAGGHYEQYV. Written as DNA, the CDR3 is TGTGCCAGCAGCTTGGCGGGGGGTCACTACGAGCAGTACGTC.

This sequence joins TRBV11-1 and TRBJ2-1; unclear D gene. Trimming left V 2 bases short and J 7 bases short, with 15 bases between. This CDR3 is built from 15 residues. Germline lookup yields CDR1 SGHAT and CDR2 FQDESV (reference sequence). CDR3 DNA: TGTGCCAGCAGCTTAAGGGCAGATTTTCCTAATGAGCAGTTCTTC. It is translated as CASSLRADFPNEQFF. The variable domain in full, with the rest retrieved from reference TRBV11-1 and TRBJ2-1, is EAEVAQSPRYKITEKSQAVAFWCDPISGHATLYWYRQILGQGPELLVQFQDESVVDDSQLPKDRFSAERLKGVDSTLKIQPAELGDSAMYLCASSLRADFPNEQFFGPGTRLTVL.

The chain combines TRBV18 with TRBJ1-1; D may be TRBD1 (5 bases). The CDR3 is 14 residues long. Germline V lookup: CDR1 KGHSH, CDR2 LQKENI. V shed 4 bases and J shed 1 base, with 10 bases lying between them. CDR3: CASSRGLGNTEAFF. In nucleotides, the CDR3 is TGTGCCAGCTCACGGGGGTTGGGGAACACTGAAGCTTTCTTT.

The V and J genes are TRBV7-3 and TRBJ1-2, with a possible D match to TRBD1 (6 bases). The germline CDR1 and CDR2 sequences are SGHTA and FQGTGA. The V end lost 5 bases, the J end lost 0 bases, and 13 bases lay between the germline ends. This CDR3 has 15 amino acids. The CDR3 DNA reads as TGTGCCAGCAGCCCCGGGGGCAGAGCTAACTATGGCTACACCTTC. It encodes CASSPGGRANYGYTF.

The chain employs TRBV24-1 and TRBJ2-5, with 8 bases lining up with TRBD1. This CDR3 is built from 12 residues. Germline V gene data show CDR1 as KGHDR and CDR2 as SFDVKD. The V segment lost 11 bases and the J segment 2 bases; nucleotides outside the gene matches: 3. The CDR3 is CAIQGDQETQYF. CDR3 coding DNA: TGTGCCATACAGGGGGATCAAGAGACCCAGTACTTC.

The chain uses TRBV7-8 and TRBJ1-1, with TRBD1 identical over 10 bases. The CDR3 loop spans 15 amino acids. V dropped 4 bases and J dropped 0; count of bases not matched to a gene: 2. The germline V gene has CDR1 SGHVS and CDR2 FQNEAQ. CDR3 DNA: TGTGCCAGCAGCTCGACAGGGGGCCTGAACACTGAAGCTTTCTTT. Translation gives CASSSTGGLNTEAFF.

The chain recombines TRBV2 with TRBJ1-1; D is uncertain. There are 13 residues in the CDR3. Germline lookup yields CDR1 SNHLY and CDR2 FYNNEI. The V and J ends lost 3 bases and 5 bases respectively, with 10 bases between them. The DNA of the CDR3 is TGTGCCAGCAGTGAGAGGGATACAACTGAAGCTTTCTTT. Translation gives CASSERDTTEAFF.

This clone was picked up a small number of times. This chain links TRBV3-1 (or the pseudogene TRBV3-2) with TRBJ2-7; no reliable D call. The germline V gene has CDR1 LGHDT and CDR2 YNNKEL (reference sequence). The CDR3 runs to 13 residues. Trimming pared 0 bases from V and 8 bases from J, leaving 11 bases between. For the CDR3, the DNA is TGTGCCAGCAGCCAAGATATAAAGTCCCAGCAGTACTTC. Encoded protein: CASSQDIKSQQYF.